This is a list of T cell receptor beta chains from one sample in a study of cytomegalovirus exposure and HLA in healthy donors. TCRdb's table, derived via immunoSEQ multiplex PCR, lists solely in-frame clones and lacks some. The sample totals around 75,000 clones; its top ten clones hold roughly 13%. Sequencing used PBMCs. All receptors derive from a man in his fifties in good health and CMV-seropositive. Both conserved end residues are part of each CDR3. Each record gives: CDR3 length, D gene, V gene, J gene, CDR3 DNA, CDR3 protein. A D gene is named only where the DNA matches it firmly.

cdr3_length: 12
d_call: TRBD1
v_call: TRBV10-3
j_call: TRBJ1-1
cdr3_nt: TGTGCCATCAGGGACAGGGTTGCGGAAGCTTTCTTT
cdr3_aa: CAIRDRVAEAFF

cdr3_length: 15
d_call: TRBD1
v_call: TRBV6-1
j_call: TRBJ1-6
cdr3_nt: TGTGCCAGCAGTGAAGCGAGGACAGGAGGTGGGACCCTCCACTTT
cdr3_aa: CASSEARTGGGTLHF

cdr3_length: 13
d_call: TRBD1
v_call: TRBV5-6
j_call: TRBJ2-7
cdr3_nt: TGTGCCAGCTCATACAGGGGGCCCAGCGAGCAGTACTTC
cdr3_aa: CASSYRGPSEQYF

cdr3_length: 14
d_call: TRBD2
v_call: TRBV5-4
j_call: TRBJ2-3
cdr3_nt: TGTGCCAGCAGCTGGGGGACTAGCGGAGATACGCAGTATTTT
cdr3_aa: CASSWGTSGDTQYF

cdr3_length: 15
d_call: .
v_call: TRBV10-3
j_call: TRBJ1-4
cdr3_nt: TGTGCCATCAGTGAACCCCAGGGGTTGGGCGAAAAACTGTTTTTT
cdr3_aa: CAISEPQGLGEKLFF

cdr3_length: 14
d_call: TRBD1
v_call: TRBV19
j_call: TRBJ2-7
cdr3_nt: TGTGCCAGTAGTGGGACAGGGAGCTCCTACGAGCAGTACTTC
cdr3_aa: CASSGTGSSYEQYF

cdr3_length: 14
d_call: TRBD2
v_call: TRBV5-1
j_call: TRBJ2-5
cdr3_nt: TGCGCCAGCAGCATACGACTAGCGCCGGAGACCCAGTACTTC
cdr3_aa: CASSIRLAPETQYF

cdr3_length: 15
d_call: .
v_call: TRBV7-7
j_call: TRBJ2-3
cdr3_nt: TGTGCCAGCAGCGAGGGCCTAGTGCATAGGGATACGCAGTATTTT
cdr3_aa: CASSEGLVHRDTQYF

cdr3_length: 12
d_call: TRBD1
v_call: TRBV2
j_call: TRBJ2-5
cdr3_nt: TGTGCCAGCCGACAGGGCGGGGAGACCCAGTACTTC
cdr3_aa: CASRQGGETQYF

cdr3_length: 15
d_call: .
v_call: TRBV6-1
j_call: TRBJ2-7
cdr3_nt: TGTGCCAGCAGTGGAGATGGCGGGACGGCCTACGAGCAGTACTTC
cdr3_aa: CASSGDGGTAYEQYF

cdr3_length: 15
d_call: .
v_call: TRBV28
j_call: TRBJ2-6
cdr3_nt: TGTGCCAGCAGTGGGACTTACTCTGGGGCCAACGTCCTGACTTTC
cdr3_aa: CASSGTYSGANVLTF

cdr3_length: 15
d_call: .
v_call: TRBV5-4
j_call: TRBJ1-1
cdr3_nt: TGTGCCAGCAGCTTGTCGGTATCCGTGAACACTGAAGCTTTCTTT
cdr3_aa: CASSLSVSVNTEAFF

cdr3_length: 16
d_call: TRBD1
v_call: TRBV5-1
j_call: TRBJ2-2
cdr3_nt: TGCGCCAGCAGCTTGGAGGGGACAGACAACACCGGGGAGCTGTTTTTT
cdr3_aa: CASSLEGTDNTGELFF

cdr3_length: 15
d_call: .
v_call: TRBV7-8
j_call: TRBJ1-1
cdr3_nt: TGTGCCAGCAGCTCCTCAGGGGAAAGGGACACTGAAGCTTTCTTT
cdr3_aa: CASSSSGERDTEAFF

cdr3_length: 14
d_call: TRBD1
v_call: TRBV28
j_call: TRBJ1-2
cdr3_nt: TGTGCCAGCAGTTTTCGACAGGGGATCGATGGCTACACCTTC
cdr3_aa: CASSFRQGIDGYTF

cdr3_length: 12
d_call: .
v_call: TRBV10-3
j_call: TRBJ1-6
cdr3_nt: TGTGCCTCGGGCTCCTATAATTCACCCCTCCACTTT
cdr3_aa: CASGSYNSPLHF

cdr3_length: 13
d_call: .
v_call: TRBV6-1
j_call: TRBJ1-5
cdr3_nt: TGTGCCAGCAGTGAAATCTCCAATCAGCCCCAGCATTTT
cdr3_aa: CASSEISNQPQHF

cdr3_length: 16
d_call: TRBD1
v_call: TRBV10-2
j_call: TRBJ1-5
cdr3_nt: TGCGCCAGCAGTAGAGGGGACAGGTCTTACAATCAGCCCCAGCATTTT
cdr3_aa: CASSRGDRSYNQPQHF

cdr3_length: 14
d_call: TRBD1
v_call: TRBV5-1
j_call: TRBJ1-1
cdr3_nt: TGCGCCAGCAGCTGGGACAGTACGAACACTGAAGCTTTCTTT
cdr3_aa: CASSWDSTNTEAFF

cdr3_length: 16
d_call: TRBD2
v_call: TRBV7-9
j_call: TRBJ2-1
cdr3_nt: TGTGCCAGCAGCCCCCCCAGCGGGAGGTCGTTAAATGAGCAGTTCTTC
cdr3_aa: CASSPPSGRSLNEQFF

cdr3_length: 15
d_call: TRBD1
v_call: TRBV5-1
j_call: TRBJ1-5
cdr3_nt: TGCGCCAGCAGCGCGGACAGGGGAGGCAATCAGCCCCAGCATTTT
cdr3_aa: CASSADRGGNQPQHF

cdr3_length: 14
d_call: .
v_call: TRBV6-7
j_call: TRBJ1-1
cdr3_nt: TGTGCCAGCAGTTACTCAGGGGATCGGCCTGAAGCTTTCTTT
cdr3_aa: CASSYSGDRPEAFF

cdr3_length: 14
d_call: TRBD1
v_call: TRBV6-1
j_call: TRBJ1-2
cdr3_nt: TGTGCCAGCAGGTTGGGACAGAAACTCTATGGCTACACCTTC
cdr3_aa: CASRLGQKLYGYTF

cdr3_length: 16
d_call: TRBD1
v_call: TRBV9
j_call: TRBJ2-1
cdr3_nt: TGTGCCAGCAGCGTATCAGACAGGGGTGCCTACAATGAGCAGTTCTTC
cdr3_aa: CASSVSDRGAYNEQFF

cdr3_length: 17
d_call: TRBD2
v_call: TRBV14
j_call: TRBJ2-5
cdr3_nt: TGTGCCAGCAGCCAAGATCGACTAGCGGGCCCCGCAGAGACCCAGTACTTC
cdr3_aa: CASSQDRLAGPAETQYF

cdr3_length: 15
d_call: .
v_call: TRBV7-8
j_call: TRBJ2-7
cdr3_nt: TGTGCCAGCACCCCGGGGTCAAAATTATCCTACGAGCAGTACTTC
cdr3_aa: CASTPGSKLSYEQYF

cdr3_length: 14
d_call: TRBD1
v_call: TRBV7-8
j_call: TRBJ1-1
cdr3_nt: TGTGCCAGCAGCGGACAGGGGGCACACACTGAAGCTTTCTTT
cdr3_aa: CASSGQGAHTEAFF

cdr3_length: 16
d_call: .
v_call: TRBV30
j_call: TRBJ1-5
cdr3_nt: TGTGCCTGGAGTTACGGGACCCCTTGGGGGGATCAGCCCCAGCATTTT
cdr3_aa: CAWSYGTPWGDQPQHF

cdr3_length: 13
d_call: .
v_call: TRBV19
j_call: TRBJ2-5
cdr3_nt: TGTGCCAGTAGTATTGGGACACGGGGGACCCAGTACTTC
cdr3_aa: CASSIGTRGTQYF

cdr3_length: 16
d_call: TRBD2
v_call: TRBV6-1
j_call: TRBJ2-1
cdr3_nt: TGTGCCAGCAGTGACCCCAGCGGGAGGCCCTACAATGAGCAGTTCTTC
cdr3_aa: CASSDPSGRPYNEQFF

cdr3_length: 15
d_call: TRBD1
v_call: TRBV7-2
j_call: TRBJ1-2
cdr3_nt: TGTGCCAGCAGCCGCGACAGGGGAGGTGAAACTGGCTACACCTTC
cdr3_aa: CASSRDRGGETGYTF

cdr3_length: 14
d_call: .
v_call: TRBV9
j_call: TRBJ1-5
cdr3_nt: TGTGCCAGCAGCGTAGGGGCTACGCATCAGCCCCAGCATTTT
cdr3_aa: CASSVGATHQPQHF

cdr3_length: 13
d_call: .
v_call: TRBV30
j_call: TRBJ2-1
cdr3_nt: TGTGCCTGGAGGCGCCTCTCCGACAATGAGCAGTTCTTC
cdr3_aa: CAWRRLSDNEQFF

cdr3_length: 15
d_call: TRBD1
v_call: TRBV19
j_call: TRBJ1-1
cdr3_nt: TGTGCCAGTAGTCCCGGGGACAGGGGGAGAACTGAAGCTTTCTTT
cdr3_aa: CASSPGDRGRTEAFF

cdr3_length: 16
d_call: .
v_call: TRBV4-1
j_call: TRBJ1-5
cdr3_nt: TGCGCCAGCAGCCAAGAGTTTGAGGGGGGCAATCAGCCCCAGCATTTT
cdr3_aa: CASSQEFEGGNQPQHF

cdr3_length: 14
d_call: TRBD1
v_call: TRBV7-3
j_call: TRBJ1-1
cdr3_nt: TGTGCCAGCAGCTCAGGCGGGACAGGGTCTGAAGCTTTCTTT
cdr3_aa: CASSSGGTGSEAFF

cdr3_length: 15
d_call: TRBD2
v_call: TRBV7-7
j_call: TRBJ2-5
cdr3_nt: TGTGCCAGCAGTTCCTATGGGGGGGACCAAGAGACCCAGTACTTC
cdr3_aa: CASSSYGGDQETQYF

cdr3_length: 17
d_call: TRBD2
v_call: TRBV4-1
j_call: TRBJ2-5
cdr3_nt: TGCGCCAGCAGCCAAGATACTAGCGGGGGATTCCAAGAGACCCAGTACTTC
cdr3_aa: CASSQDTSGGFQETQYF

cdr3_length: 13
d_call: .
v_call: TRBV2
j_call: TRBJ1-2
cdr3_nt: TGTGCCAGCAGTGACGAGGCTGGCTATGGCTACACCTTC
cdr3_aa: CASSDEAGYGYTF

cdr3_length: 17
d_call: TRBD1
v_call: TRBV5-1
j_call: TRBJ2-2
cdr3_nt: TGCGCCAGCAGCGGAGTTGGACAGGGGCGGGCCACCGGGGAGCTGTTTTTT
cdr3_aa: CASSGVGQGRATGELFF

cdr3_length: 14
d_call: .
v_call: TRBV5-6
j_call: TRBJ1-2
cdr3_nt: TGTGCCAGCAGCTTGGGGACAGCCCGAGAGGGCTACACCTTC
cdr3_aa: CASSLGTAREGYTF